This T cell receptor (beta chain) was identified in a study of cytomegalovirus exposure and HLA in healthy donors. Study context: In an earlier analysis, some 110 million unique TCR beta sequences were found from 150 million to 200 million T cells. Regarding the study as a whole: The study dropped some indistinguishable V segments, TRBV6-2 and TRBV6-3 among them.

The PCR employed 60 Vbeta primers together with 13 Jbeta primers. Some clones are missing from TCRdb's copy, which holds only in-frame ones; the method was immunoSEQ multiplex PCR. This sample contains some 21,000 clones. V dropped 4 bases and J dropped 5 bases, with 9 bases sitting between them. Germline assignment: CDR1 SGHDT and CDR2 YYEEEE. This CDR3 has 13 residues. Details on this clone: Antigen specificity is unknown.

Sequences were obtained from PBMCs. This clonotype was obtained from a man aged 60-69 years in good health and CMV-seropositive. The J gene is TRBJ2-2, the V gene TRBV5-6; TRBD2 might be the D (5 bases). CDR3 loop: CASSRDLTGELFF. The CDR3 bases are TGTGCCAGCAGCCGGGATTTAACCGGGGAGCTGTTTTTT.